This TCR beta chain emerged from a study of blood T cell repertoires in COVID-19. This CDR3 has 13 amino acids. CDR1 SGHTA and CDR2 FQGNSA come from the germline V gene. V shed 4 bases and J shed 5 bases, with 11 bases lying between them. Produced via immunoSEQ multiplex PCR; TCRdb's table is partial and in-frame only. This table holds tens of thousands of clones, 85% found once. The sequence was collected from a man between 65 and 85 years old with acute or convalescent COVID-19. The sample consisted of peripheral blood. This sequence joins TRBV7-2 and TRBJ1-1; possible D gene TRBD1, 5 bases. CDR3 in DNA: TGTGCCAGCAGCTCCCGGGGGATTACTGAAGCTTTCTTT. Its protein product is CASSSRGITEAFF.